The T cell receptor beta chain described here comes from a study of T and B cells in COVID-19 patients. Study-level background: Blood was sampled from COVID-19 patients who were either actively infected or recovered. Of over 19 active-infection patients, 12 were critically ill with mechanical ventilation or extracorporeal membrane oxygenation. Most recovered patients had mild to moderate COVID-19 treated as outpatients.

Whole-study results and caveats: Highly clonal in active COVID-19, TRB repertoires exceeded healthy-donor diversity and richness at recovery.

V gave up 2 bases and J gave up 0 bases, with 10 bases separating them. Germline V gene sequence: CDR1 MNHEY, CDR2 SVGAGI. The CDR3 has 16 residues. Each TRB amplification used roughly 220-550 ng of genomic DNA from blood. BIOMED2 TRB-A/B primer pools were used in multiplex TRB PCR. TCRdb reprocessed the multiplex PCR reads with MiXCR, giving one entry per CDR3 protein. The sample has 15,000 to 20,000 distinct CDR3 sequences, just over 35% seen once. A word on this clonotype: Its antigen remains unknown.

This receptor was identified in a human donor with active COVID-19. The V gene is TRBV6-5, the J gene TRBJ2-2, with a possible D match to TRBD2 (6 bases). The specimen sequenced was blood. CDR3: CASSYPGGANTGELFF. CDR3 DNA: TGTGCCAGCAGTTACCCCGGAGGGGCGAACACCGGGGAGCTGTTTTTT.